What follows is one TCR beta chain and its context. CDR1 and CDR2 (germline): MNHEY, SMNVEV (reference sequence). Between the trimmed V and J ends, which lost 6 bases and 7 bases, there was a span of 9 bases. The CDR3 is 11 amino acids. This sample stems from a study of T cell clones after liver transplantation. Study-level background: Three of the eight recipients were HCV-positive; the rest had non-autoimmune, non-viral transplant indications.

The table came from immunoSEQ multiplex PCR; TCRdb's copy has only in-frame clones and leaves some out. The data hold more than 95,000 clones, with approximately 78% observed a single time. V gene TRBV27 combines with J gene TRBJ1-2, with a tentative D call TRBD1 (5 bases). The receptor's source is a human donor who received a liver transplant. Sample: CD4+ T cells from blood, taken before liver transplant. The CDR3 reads CASSTGVGYTF. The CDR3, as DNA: TGTGCCAGCAGCACGGGGGTTGGCTACACCTTC.